This T cell receptor beta chain originates from a study of radiation and T cells in renal cell carcinoma. Using immunoSEQ multiplex PCR, the repertoire was profiled, and TCRdb retains in-frame clones only, with some absent. Among tens of thousands of clones listed, 65% to 80% were seen once. Time point: baseline pretreatment blood. Treatment: 15 Gy SBRT to primary tumor, nephrectomy 4 weeks later. This clone was picked up a small number of times. The receptor was isolated from a man in his sixties with renal cell carcinoma. Here the sequenced sample was blood, taken from a patient whose treatment included radiotherapy and nephrectomy.

This CDR3 reads CASSVEGDGELFF. The CDR3 coding sequence is TGTGCCAGCAGCGTAGAAGGGGACGGGGAGCTGTTTTTT. The genes are TRBV9 and TRBJ2-2; D is perhaps TRBD1 (5 bases). From germline, CDR1 is SGDLS and CDR2 YYNGEE. The V gene lost 0 bases and the J gene lost 7 bases, with 7 bases spanning the gap. The CDR3 has 13 amino acids.